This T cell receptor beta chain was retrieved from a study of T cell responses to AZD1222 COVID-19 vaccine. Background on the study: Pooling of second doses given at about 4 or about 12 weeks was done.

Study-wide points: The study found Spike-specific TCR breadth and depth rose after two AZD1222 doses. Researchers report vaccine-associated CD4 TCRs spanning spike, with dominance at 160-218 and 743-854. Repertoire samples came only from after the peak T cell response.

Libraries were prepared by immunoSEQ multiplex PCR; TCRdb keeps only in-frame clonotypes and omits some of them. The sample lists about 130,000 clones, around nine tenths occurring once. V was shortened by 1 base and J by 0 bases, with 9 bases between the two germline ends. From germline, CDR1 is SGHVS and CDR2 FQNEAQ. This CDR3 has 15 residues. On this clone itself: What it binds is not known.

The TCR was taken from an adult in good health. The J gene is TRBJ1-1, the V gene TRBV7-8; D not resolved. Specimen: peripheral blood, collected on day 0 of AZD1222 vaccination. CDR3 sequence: CASSLVKKLNTEAFF. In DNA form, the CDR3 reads TGTGCCAGCAGCTTAGTTAAGAAGTTGAACACTGAAGCTTTCTTT.